This T cell receptor (beta chain) was found in a study of T cell responses to AZD1222 COVID-19 vaccine. The germline V gene has CDR1 LGHNT and CDR2 FRNRAP. CDR3 size: 15 residues. V was cut by 2 bases and J by 5 bases, with 13 bases left in between. Clones were read by immunoSEQ multiplex PCR, and TCRdb kept only the in-frame ones, dropping some. The sample has some 100,000 clones; approximately 90% are singletons. The receptor was derived from an adult who received the AZD1222 COVID-19 vaccine. The V call is TRBV12-5, the J call TRBJ1-5; maybe TRBD1 (5 bases). The starting material was peripheral blood, obtained 28 days after the second AZD1222 dose. The CDR3 DNA is TGTGCTAGTGGTTTGACGGGACCGGGCGATCAGCCCCAGCATTTT. It codes for CASGLTGPGDQPQHF. The full variable domain, completed using reference TRBV12-5 and TRBJ1-5, is DARVTQTPRHKVTEMGQEVTMRCQPILGHNTVFWYRQTMMQGLELLAYFRNRAPLDDSGMPKDRFSAEMPDATLATLKIQPSEPRDSAVYFCASGLTGPGDQPQHFGDGTRLSIL.